A single sample gave rise to the 14 T cell receptor beta chains below, sequenced in a study of shared clonotypes between healthy human individuals. This table comes from immunoSEQ multiplex PCR, and its TCRdb copy is limited to in-frame clones, with some not included. In the table there are roughly 450,000 clones, more than 65% of which are singletons. The source material was PBMCs. These receptor sequences come from a woman aged 40 to 50 in good health. Some clones in this sample may be carry-over from other donors' samples.

The rearrangement uses TRBV6-5 and TRBJ2-3; 10 bases agree with TRBD2. Trimming cost V 2 bases and J 6 bases; bases outside gene matches: 2. Per germline, CDR1 MNHEY and CDR2 SVGAGI. The CDR3 is made up of 14 amino acids. The CDR3 is CASSYQTSGDTQYF. In DNA, the CDR3 is TGTGCCAGCAGTTACCAGACTAGCGGGGATACGCAGTATTTT.

This clone was counted a single time. The chain joins TRBV7-2 to TRBJ2-5; D perhaps matches TRBD2 (6 bases). The CDR3 consists of 12 residues. Germline V CDR1 and CDR2: SGHTA, FQGNSA. The CDR3 region is CVVGSRWETQYF. CDR3 DNA: TGTGTTGTCGGGAGCCGATGGGAGACCCAGTACTTC.

The rearrangement uses TRBV6-1 and TRBJ2-7, with TRBD1 matching 7 bases. The CDR3 covers 14 residues. V trimming: 3 bases; J trimming: 3 bases; junction bases outside the gene matches: 5. Looked up from germline, CDR1 is MNHNS and CDR2 is SASEGT. The CDR3 region is CASSDTGTDYEQYF. CDR3 coding DNA: TGTGCCAGCAGTGACACCGGGACAGACTACGAGCAGTACTTC.

CDR3 loop: CASSLGQAGETQYF. The CDR3 DNA reads as TGTGCCAGCAGTTTGGGACAGGCAGGAGAGACCCAGTACTTC. This sequence joins TRBV28 and TRBJ2-5; 8 nucleotides match TRBD1. The CDR3 consists of 14 residues. V gave up 3 bases and J gave up 4 bases; unmatched junction bases: 4. Germline V gene lookup returns CDR1 MDHEN and CDR2 SYDVKM.

This clone has just one count. This chain connects TRBV6-1 to TRBJ1-5, with 8 bases identical to TRBD1. Germline CDR1 MNHNS, CDR2 SASEGT. V trimming: 3 bases; J trimming: 4 bases; junction bases outside the gene matches: 8. The CDR3 is 16 residues long. The CDR3 coding sequence is TGTGCCAGCAGTGAGCACTTAACAGGGGGAAATCAGCCCCAGCATTTT. The encoded protein is CASSEHLTGGNQPQHF.

This chain connects TRBV7-2 to TRBJ2-3, with D hard to call. Germline loops: CDR1 SGHTA, CDR2 FQGNSA. Trimming removed 3 bases from V and 6 bases from J, with 10 bases in between. The CDR3 has 13 residues. This chain's CDR3 is CASSFGLMDTQYF. The CDR3, as DNA: TGTGCCAGCAGCTTCGGGTTGATGGATACGCAGTATTTT.

This clone was seen only a few times. The genes are TRBV5-1 and TRBJ1-4; 8 nucleotides agree with TRBD1. This CDR3 has 15 amino acids. Germline-derived CDR1 and CDR2 are SGHRS and YFSETQ. V lost 4 bases, J lost 8 bases, and 10 bases stayed unmatched. CDR3 amino acids: CASSPDRGGGEKLFF. The CDR3 DNA reads as TGCGCCAGCAGCCCCGACAGGGGAGGAGGAGAAAAACTGTTTTTT.

The CDR3 is CASSQPQGDADTQYF. CDR3 bases: TGTGCCAGCAGCCAGCCCCAAGGGGACGCAGATACGCAGTATTTT. The chain employs TRBV4-2 and TRBJ2-3; D is perhaps TRBD1 or TRBD2 (5 bases each). The germline V and J ends were trimmed by 3 bases and 4 bases, with 14 bases remaining between them. The CDR3 is made up of 15 amino acids. Germline V gene sequence: CDR1 LGHNA, CDR2 YNFKEQ.

The J gene is TRBJ1-4, the V gene TRBV29-1, with 7 nucleotides matching TRBD1. Germline assignment: CDR1 SQVTM and CDR2 ANQGSEA. With V trimmed by 0 bases and J by 3 bases, 7 bases remained unmatched. The CDR3 has 16 residues. The CDR3 DNA reads as TGCAGCGTTGAAGATCCGACAGGGCCGGCTAATGAAAAACTGTTTTTT. It codes for CSVEDPTGPANEKLFF.

The sample holds many counts of this clone. The chain couples TRBV9 to TRBJ2-1; 9 bases fit TRBD2. V lost 0 bases, J lost 8 bases, and 6 bases stayed unmatched. CDR1 is SGDLS and CDR2 is YYNGEE in the germline V gene. The CDR3 has 15 amino acids. The CDR3 DNA reads as TGTGCCAGCAGCGTAGCTGCTAGCGGGACTGATGAGCAGTTCTTC. Its translation: CASSVAASGTDEQFF.

The genes are TRBV28 and TRBJ2-7, with 8 bases matching TRBD1. The CDR3 contains 13 residues. With 6 bases clipped from V and 2 bases from J, the junction kept 3 bases outside the gene matches. Germline V CDR1 and CDR2: MDHEN, SYDVKM. The CDR3 DNA reads TGTGCCAGCAGCACAGGGGGGCCCTACGAGCAGTACTTC. Protein: CASSTGGPYEQYF.

V gene TRBV28 combines with J gene TRBJ2-3; D unresolved. V lost 2 bases and J lost 2, with 14 bases in between. Germline V CDR1 and CDR2: MDHEN, SYDVKM. This CDR3 comprises 16 residues. The CDR3 reads CASSLIRSIPTDTQYF. The CDR3 coding sequence is TGTGCCAGCAGTTTAATTCGTTCTATTCCCACAGATACGCAGTATTTT.

This clone showed up many times. Distinct nucleotide sequences in the sample also encode this CDR3. The chain recombines TRBV6-4 with TRBJ2-1, with TRBD2 matching over 12 bases. The V gene's germline CDR1 is MRHNA and CDR2 SNTAGT. The length of the CDR3 is 15 residues. J gave up 6 bases and V 3 bases, and 3 bases lay outside the gene matches. CDR3 DNA sequence: TGTGCCAGCAGTGAGACTAGCGGGAGAGGCAATGAGCAGTTCTTC. Its protein is CASSETSGRGNEQFF.

J is TRBJ2-7 and V is TRBV25-1; the match to TRBD1 covers 7 bases. CDR1 and CDR2 (germline): MGHDK, SYGVNS. The V and J ends lost 2 bases and 3 bases, in that order; junction bases with no gene match: 4. The CDR3 extends over 14 amino acids. CDR3 in DNA: TGTGCCAGCAGTGAAGAGGCAGGGGGCTACGAGCAGTACTTC. Translation gives CASSEEAGGYEQYF.